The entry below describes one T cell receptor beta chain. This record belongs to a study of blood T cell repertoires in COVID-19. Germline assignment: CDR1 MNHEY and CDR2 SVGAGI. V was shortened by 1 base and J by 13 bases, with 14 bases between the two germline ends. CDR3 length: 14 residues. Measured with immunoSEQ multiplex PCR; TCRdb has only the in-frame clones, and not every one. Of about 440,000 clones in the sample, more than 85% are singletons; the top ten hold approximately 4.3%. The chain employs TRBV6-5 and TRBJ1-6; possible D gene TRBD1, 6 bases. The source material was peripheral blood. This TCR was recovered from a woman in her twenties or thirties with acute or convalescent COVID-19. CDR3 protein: CASSYFHRERPLHF. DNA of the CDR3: TGTGCCAGCAGTTACTTCCACAGGGAGAGGCCCCTCCACTTT.